These 9 T cell receptor beta chains were sequenced from one sample in a study of T cells in Graves' hyperthyroidism and ophthalmopathy. Regions amplified from RNA transcripts were the TCR beta CDR3 regions. TCR CDR3 regions were first amplified by RT-PCR with HTBI primers. TCRdb called the multiplex PCR reads again in MiXCR, with one record for every CDR3 protein. The table lists about 690,000 distinct CDR3 sequences, roughly 17% of them singletons, with around 15% in the top ten. Specimen: blood. Receptors originate from a man aged 50 to 60 with Graves' hyperthyroidism.

This clonotype has a count of ten or more. The chain uses TRBV27 and TRBJ2-1; D gene ambiguous. The V end was cut by 2 bases, the J end by 0 bases, with 8 bases between. Germline assignment: CDR1 MNHEY and CDR2 SMNVEV (reference sequence). The CDR3 loop spans 15 amino acids. CDR3 sequence (DNA): TGTGCCAGCAGTTTACCATGGAGCTCCTACAATGAGCAGTTCTTC. Translating it yields CASSLPWSSYNEQFF.

There are many counts of this clonotype. V usage is TRBV28 and J usage is TRBJ2-7; TRBD1 matches at 8 bases. The junction had 6 bases not matched to a gene; V was cut back by 6 bases and J by 5 bases. Germline CDR1 reads MDHEN; CDR2 reads SYDVKM. The CDR3 runs to 13 residues. The CDR3 reads CASRRTGRNEQYF. CDR3 DNA: TGTGCCAGCAGAAGGACAGGGAGAAACGAGCAGTACTTC.

V and J are TRBV20-1 and TRBJ2-2; D ambiguous. The germline gives CDR1 DFQATT, CDR2 SNEGSKA (reference sequence). V lost 3 bases to trimming and J lost 3 bases, with 8 bases between them. This CDR3 is built from 13 residues. The DNA of the CDR3 is TGCAGTGCTAGGCATAGCCACACCGGGGAGCTGTTTTTT. Protein sequence: CSARHSHTGELFF.

The sample holds many counts of this clonotype. The CDR3 protein is CALRQGAYNEQFF. The CDR3 coding sequence is TGTGCCCTGAGACAGGGAGCCTACAATGAGCAGTTCTTC. The chain links TRBV2 to TRBJ2-1, with TRBD1 matching 7 bases. After removal of 11 bases from V and 2 bases from J, the junction contained 6 bases not matched to a gene. Germline CDR1 and CDR2: SNHLY and FYNNEI. The length of the CDR3 is 13 residues.

This clonotype was counted ten times or more. The CDR3 loop is CASSAGTATNEKLFF. The CDR3, as DNA: TGTGCCAGCAGCGCTGGGACAGCAACTAATGAAAAACTGTTTTTT. This chain links TRBV9 with TRBJ1-4; 7 bases align to TRBD1. CDR1 SGDLS and CDR2 YYNGEE come from the germline V gene. This CDR3 is built from 15 residues. With 3 bases clipped from V and 0 bases from J, the junction kept 2 bases outside the gene matches. The variable domain in full, with the rest retrieved from reference TRBV9 and TRBJ1-4, is DSGVTQTPKHLITATGQRVTLRCSPRSGDLSVYWYQQSLDQGLQFLIQYYNGEERAKGNILERFSAQQFPDLHSELNLSSLELGDSALYFCASSAGTATNEKLFFGSGTQLSVL.

V and J are TRBV9 and TRBJ2-5, with D possibly being TRBD1 (6 bases). Germline assignment: CDR1 SGDLS and CDR2 YYNGEE. V lost 0 bases to trimming and J lost 0 bases, with 6 bases between them. The CDR3 has 14 residues. CDR3 in DNA: TGTGCCAGCAGCGTAGAGGGGGACCAAGAGACCCAGTACTTC. Encoded protein: CASSVEGDQETQYF.

This clonotype was recorded many times. The V and J genes are TRBV12-3 or TRBV12-4 and TRBJ2-1; the match to TRBD2 covers 9 bases. V lost 2 bases, J lost 3 bases, and 2 bases stayed unmatched. This CDR3 contains 15 residues. The CDR3 loop is CASSLLAGYYNEQFF. CDR3 DNA sequence: TGTGCCAGCAGTTTACTAGCGGGATACTACAATGAGCAGTTCTTC.

This clonotype was observed a few times. The V and J genes are TRBV6-5 and TRBJ2-1; weak D call: TRBD1 (5 bases). The CDR3 totals 16 residues. V gave up 0 bases and J gave up 4 bases, with 13 bases separating them. The germline CDR1 and CDR2 sequences are MNHEY and SVGAGI. In DNA form, the CDR3 reads TGTGCCAGCAGTTACTCGCAGACAGCCACTTACAATGAGCAGTTCTTC. Its protein is CASSYSQTATYNEQFF.

This clonotype was seen at least ten times. The chain carries TRBV28 and TRBJ2-7; D is possibly TRBD2 (5 bases). CDR1 and CDR2 from the germline V gene are MDHEN and SYDVKM. The V gene lost 11 bases and the J gene lost 2 bases, with 13 bases spanning the gap. The CDR3 sequence is 12 residues long. The CDR3 reads CAAESGTYEQYF. CDR3 sequence (DNA): TGTGCCGCAGAGAGCGGTACCTACGAGCAGTACTTC.